This TCR beta chain was captured by sequencing in a study of control samples from healthy donors and cancer patients. This table comes from immunoSEQ multiplex PCR, and its TCRdb copy is limited to in-frame clones, with some not included. This repertoire shows some 100,000 clones, about 90% found once; its top ten account for more than 15%. With 1 base removed from V and 6 bases from J, the gap between germline ends came to 12 bases. This CDR3 spans 15 amino acids. In germline, CDR1 is LGHDT, CDR2 YNNKEL (reference sequence). The table lists this clone with a count of one. The sequence derives from a woman in her forties or fifties in good health. The sequenced material came from blood. V usage is TRBV3-1 (or the pseudogene TRBV3-2) and J usage is TRBJ2-2, with a tentative D call TRBD2 (5 bases). The CDR3 sequence is CASSQASTGAGELFF. CDR3 nucleotide sequence: TGTGCCAGCAGCCAAGCCTCGACCGGGGCCGGGGAGCTGTTTTTT.